This record covers a single T cell receptor beta chain. The antigen is unknown. This CDR3 has 15 amino acids. Between the trimmed V and J ends, which lost 5 bases and 5 bases, there was a span of 18 bases. Germline CDR1 SGHVS, CDR2 FNYEAQ. This entry is derived from a study of resident and recirculating memory T cells in vitiligo. Study details: Shave-biopsy epidermis from lesional and nonlesional skin was sequenced alongside PBMCs. Whole samples, not sorted cells, were homogenized and used for genomic DNA extraction.

Profiling relied on immunoSEQ multiplex PCR, and the TCRdb table lists in-frame clones only, not all of them. The profile shows 65,000 to 80,000 clones, just over 90% of them singletons. Broader study findings: Clonality differed among vitiligo lesions, with no unique dominant clone.

Stability required unchanged lesions during the previous 6 months. This TCR came from a male donor with vitiligo. V is TRBV7-6 and J is TRBJ2-5, with TRBD2 as a possible D gene (6 bases). Sequenced material: blood. The CDR3, as DNA: TGTGCCAGCAGCCTCCCGGGACTCCCGGGGGAGACCCAGTACTTC. It translates to CASSLPGLPGETQYF.